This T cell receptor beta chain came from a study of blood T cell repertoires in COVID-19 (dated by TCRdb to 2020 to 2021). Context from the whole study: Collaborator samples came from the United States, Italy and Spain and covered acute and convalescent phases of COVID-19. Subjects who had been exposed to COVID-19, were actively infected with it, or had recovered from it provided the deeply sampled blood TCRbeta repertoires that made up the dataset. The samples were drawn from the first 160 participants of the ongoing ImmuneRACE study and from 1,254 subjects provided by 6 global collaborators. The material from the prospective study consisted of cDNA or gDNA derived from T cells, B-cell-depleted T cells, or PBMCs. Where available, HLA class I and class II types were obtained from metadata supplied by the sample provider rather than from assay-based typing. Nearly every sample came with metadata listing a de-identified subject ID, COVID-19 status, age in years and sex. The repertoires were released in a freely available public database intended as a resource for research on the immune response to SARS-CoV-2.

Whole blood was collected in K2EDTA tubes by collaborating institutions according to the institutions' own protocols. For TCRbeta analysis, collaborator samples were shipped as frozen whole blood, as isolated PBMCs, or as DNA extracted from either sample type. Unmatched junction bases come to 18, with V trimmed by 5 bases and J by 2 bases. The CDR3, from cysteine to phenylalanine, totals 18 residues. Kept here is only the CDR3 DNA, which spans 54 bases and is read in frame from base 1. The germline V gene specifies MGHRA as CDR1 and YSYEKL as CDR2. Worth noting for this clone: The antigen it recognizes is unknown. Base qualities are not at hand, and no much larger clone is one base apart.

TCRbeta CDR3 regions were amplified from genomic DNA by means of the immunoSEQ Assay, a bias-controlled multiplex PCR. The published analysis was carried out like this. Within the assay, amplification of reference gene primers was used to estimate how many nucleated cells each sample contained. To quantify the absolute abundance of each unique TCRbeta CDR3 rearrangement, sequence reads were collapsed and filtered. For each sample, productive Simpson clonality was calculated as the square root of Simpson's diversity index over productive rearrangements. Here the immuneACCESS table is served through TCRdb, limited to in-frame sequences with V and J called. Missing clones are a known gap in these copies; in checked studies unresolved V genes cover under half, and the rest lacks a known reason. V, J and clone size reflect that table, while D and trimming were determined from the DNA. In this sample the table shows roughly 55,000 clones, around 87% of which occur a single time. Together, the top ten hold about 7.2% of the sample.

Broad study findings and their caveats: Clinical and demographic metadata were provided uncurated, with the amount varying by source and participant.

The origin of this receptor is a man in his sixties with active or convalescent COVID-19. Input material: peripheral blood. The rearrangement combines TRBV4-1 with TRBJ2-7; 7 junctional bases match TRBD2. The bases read TGCGCCAGCAGCTCCCCTAGGGTGACGGGAGGCGCACCCTACGAGCAGTACTTC. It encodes CASSSPRVTGGAPYEQYF.